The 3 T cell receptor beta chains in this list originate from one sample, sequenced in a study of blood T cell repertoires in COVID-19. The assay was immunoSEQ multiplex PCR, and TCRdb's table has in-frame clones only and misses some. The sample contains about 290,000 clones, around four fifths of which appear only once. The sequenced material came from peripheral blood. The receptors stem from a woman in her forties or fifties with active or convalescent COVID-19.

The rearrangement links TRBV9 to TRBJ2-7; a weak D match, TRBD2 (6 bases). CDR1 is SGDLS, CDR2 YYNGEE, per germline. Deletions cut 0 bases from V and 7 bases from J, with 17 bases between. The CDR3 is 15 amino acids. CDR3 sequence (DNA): TGTGCCAGCAGCGTAGCTGGCGCGCCCGCGGGGGAGCAGTACTTC. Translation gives CASSVAGAPAGEQYF.

CDR3 DNA: TGTGCCAGCAGCCGGCCCGGGACAGGGAACTATGGCTACACCTTC. Protein sequence: CASSRPGTGNYGYTF. The chain carries TRBV5-4 and TRBJ1-2; 9 bases are a match to TRBD1. The ends lost 4 bases at V and 2 bases at J; junction bases unmatched: 6. The CDR3 sequence is 15 residues long. Germline V lookup: CDR1 SGHNT, CDR2 YYREEE (reference sequence). Filled out from reference TRBV5-4 and TRBJ1-2, the complete variable domain reads ETGVTQSPTHLIKTRGQQVTLRCSSQSGHNTVSWYQQALGQGPQFIFQYYREEENGRGNFPPRFSGLQFPNYSSELNVNALELDDSALYLCASSRPGTGNYGYTFGSGTRLTVV.

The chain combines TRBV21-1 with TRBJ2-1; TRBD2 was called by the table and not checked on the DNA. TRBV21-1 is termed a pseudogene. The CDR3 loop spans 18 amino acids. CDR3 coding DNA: TGTGCCAGCAGCAAGAACACTAGCGGGAGGGAGATAATCGATGAGCAGTTCTTC. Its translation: CASSKNTSGREIIDEQFF.